Below are 9 T cell receptor beta chains sequenced from a single sample in a study of blood T cell repertoires in COVID-19 (dated by TCRdb to the early 2020s). Receptor libraries were prepared by the immunoSEQ multiplex PCR assay. Not all clones reach the TCRdb copy of this immuneACCESS table, which keeps in-frame sequences only. Checked studies attribute under half of the gap to unresolved V genes and leave the rest unexplained. The sample records roughly 73,000 clones, roughly 79% of which are singletons. About 20% of the sample rests with the top ten. Sequenced sample: peripheral blood. The receptors were sampled from a woman aged 70-85 years with acute or convalescent COVID-19.

This clone occurred many times. The chain is built from TRBV5-1 and TRBJ2-7; 7 nucleotides line up with TRBD2. The CDR3 totals 14 residues. CDR1 is SGHRS and CDR2 is YFSETQ in the germline V gene. V lost 7 bases, J lost 0 bases, and 7 bases stayed unmatched. CDR3 sequence (DNA): TGCGCCAGCCGAACAACTAGCGACTCCTACGAGCAGTACTTC. This translates into CASRTTSDSYEQYF.

The rearrangement joins TRBV5-1 to TRBJ2-1, with 9 bases lining up with TRBD2. Germline trimming cut 2 bases from V and 5 bases from J; bases unmatched to any gene: 5. The germline V gene encodes CDR1 SGHRS and CDR2 YFSETQ. This CDR3 spans 15 amino acids. CDR3 region: CASSFAGGGNNEQFF. CDR3 nucleotides: TGCGCCAGCAGCTTCGCGGGAGGGGGAAACAATGAGCAGTTCTTC.

The gene calls are TRBV28 and TRBJ1-2; D uncertain. The germline gives CDR1 MDHEN, CDR2 SYDVKM. The CDR3 covers 15 residues. The V and J ends lost 3 bases and 0 bases respectively, with 11 bases between them. CDR3 protein: CASSFVFTTNYGYTF. The DNA of the CDR3 is TGTGCCAGCAGTTTTGTATTCACAACTAACTATGGCTACACCTTC.

The chain carries TRBV15 and TRBJ1-5; 7 bases line up with TRBD1. The CDR3 has 18 amino acids. CDR1 is LNHNV and CDR2 is YYDKDF in the germline V gene (reference sequence). V dropped 0 bases and J dropped 2; count of bases not matched to a gene: 10. The CDR3 nucleotides are TGTGCCACCAGCAGAGACTCGGCGACAGGGTCCGGCAATCAGCCCCAGCATTTT. Translated, it gives CATSRDSATGSGNQPQHF. Supplemented by reference TRBV15 and TRBJ1-5, the full variable domain reads DAMVIQNPRYQVTQFGKPVTLSCSQTLNHNVMYWYQQKSSQAPKLLFHYYDKDFNNEADTPDNFQSRRPNTSFCFLDIRSPGLGDTAMYLCATSRDSATGSGNQPQHFGDGTRLSIL.

The chain is built from TRBV11-2 and TRBJ2-1; D is uncertain. The CDR3 length is 13 residues. V shed 1 base and J shed 9 bases, with 10 bases lying between them. Germline V gives CDR1 SGHAT, CDR2 FQNNGV. CDR3: CASSLGGGGEQFF. In DNA form, the CDR3 reads TGTGCCAGCAGCTTAGGCGGCGGCGGTGAGCAGTTCTTC.

This clone was recorded a few times. The chain couples TRBV28 to TRBJ1-6; the D gene is possibly TRBD1 (6 bases). V shed 2 bases and J shed 9 bases, with 14 bases lying between them. CDR3 length equals 15 residues. The V gene's germline CDR1 is MDHEN and CDR2 SYDVKM. The CDR3 is CASSLETGPRSPLHF. For the CDR3, the DNA is TGTGCCAGCAGTTTAGAGACAGGCCCTCGTTCACCCCTCCACTTT.

This chain joins TRBV7-2 and TRBJ2-1; TRBD1 matches 9 bases. The CDR3 totals 15 residues. Germline V CDR1 and CDR2: SGHTA, FQGNSA. Trimming cost V 6 bases and J 8 bases; bases outside gene matches: 11. The CDR3 loop reads CASRPIGTGPHEQFF. For the CDR3, the DNA is TGTGCCAGCAGGCCTATCGGGACAGGGCCCCATGAGCAGTTCTTC.

This rearrangement joins TRBV2 to TRBJ2-2; 11 bases line up with TRBD2. Germline CDR1 is SNHLY and CDR2 is FYNNEI. This CDR3 spans 15 amino acids. Losses at the gene ends were 7 bases for V and 1 base for J; bases not matched to a gene: 2. The DNA of the CDR3 is TGTGCCAGCAAAGGGACTAGCGGGAACACCGGGGAGCTGTTTTTT. This codes for CASKGTSGNTGELFF.

This clone has just one count. This chain connects TRBV7-2 to TRBJ2-2, with D possibly TRBD2 on 5 matching bases. Trimming cost V 5 bases and J 5 bases, with 12 bases left between them. CDR3 length: 14 residues. Germline-derived CDR1 and CDR2 are SGHTA and FQGNSA. DNA for the CDR3: TGTGCCAGCAGCCCAGGCGGGTTAACCGGGGAGCTGTTTTTT. It is translated as CASSPGGLTGELFF.